What follows are 13 T cell receptor beta chains derived from one specimen sequenced in a study of metastatic and nonmetastatic thyroid tumors (dated by TCRdb to 2020 to 2022). No treatment had been received by any patient before thyroid surgery. To prepare the library, PCR was applied. TCRdb shows the sequencer as Illumina HiSeq 4000. Using fastp at Q25 and MiXCR, TCRdb reprocessed the public reads and kept productive beta chains. Here the sample has about 22,000 clones; 14% to 15% occur a single time. 13% to 15% of the sample is held by the ten biggest clonotypes. Sequenced: tumor tissue. All receptors derive from a female donor with papillary thyroid cancer or a benign thyroid nodule (not recorded which). Some clones in this sample may be carry-over from other donors' samples.

Relative to its sample, this clone is medium-sized. At the DNA level, this CDR3 is encoded by other sequences in the same sample as well. The V gene is TRBV6-1, the J gene TRBJ1-1; D perhaps matches TRBD1 (5 bases). V lost 4 bases and J lost 5, with 14 bases in between. From germline, CDR1 is MNHNS and CDR2 SASEGT. The CDR3 totals 14 residues. CDR3 nucleotides: TGTGCCAGCAGTGGCTGGGGGATTGGAACTGAAGCTTTCTTT. As protein: CASSGWGIGTEAFF.

This clone was picked up many times. This chain uses TRBV2 with TRBJ1-3, with D possibly matching TRBD1 (5 bases). V was trimmed by 7 bases and J by 0 bases, leaving 13 bases between them. Germline values: CDR1 SNHLY, CDR2 FYNNEI. The CDR3 extends over 15 amino acids. CDR3 coding DNA: TGTGCCAGCACCCCTCGGGGCACCTCTGGAAACACCATATATTTT. Translation gives CASTPRGTSGNTIYF. Full variable domain (missing parts from reference TRBV2 and TRBJ1-3): EPEVTQTPSHQVTQMGQEVILRCVPISNHLYFYWYRQILGQKVEFLVSFYNNEISEKSEIFDDQFSVERPDGSNFTLKIRSTKLEDSAMYFCASTPRGTSGNTIYFGEGSWLTVV.

This chain uses TRBV5-1 with TRBJ1-1; D is possibly TRBD1 (6 bases). Trimming removed 6 bases from V and 1 base from J, with 19 bases in between. This CDR3 has 16 amino acids. The germline V gene has CDR1 SGHRS and CDR2 YFSETQ. CDR3 sequence (DNA): TGCGCCAGCACATACCTCCCGGGACACCAGAACACTGAAGCTTTCTTT. Its translation: CASTYLPGHQNTEAFF.

This clone was seen repeatedly, ten times or more. The CDR3 protein is CASSIRTGSSYEQYF. The CDR3 DNA reads TGTGCCAGTAGTATCAGGACAGGGAGCTCCTACGAGCAGTACTTC. The gene calls are TRBV19 and TRBJ2-7, with TRBD1 identical over 8 bases. This CDR3 has 15 amino acids. Germline trimming cut 3 bases from V and 0 bases from J; bases unmatched to any gene: 4. Germline V CDR1 and CDR2: LNHDA, SQIVND (reference sequence). Combining the CDR3 with reference TRBV19 and TRBJ2-7 gives the whole variable domain DGGITQSPKYLFRKEGQNVTLSCEQNLNHDAMYWYRQDPGQGLRLIYYSQIVNDFQKGDIAEGYSVSREKKESFPLTVTSAQKNPTAFYLCASSIRTGSSYEQYFGPGTRLTVT.

This clone was picked up many times. The chain joins TRBV24-1 to TRBJ2-7; 8 positions match TRBD1. Trimming at V came to 3 bases and at J to 4 bases, leaving 10 bases not matched to a gene. Germline V gene lookup returns CDR1 KGHDR and CDR2 SFDVKD. The length of the CDR3 is 16 residues. The CDR3 spells CATSDAKDRELYEQYF. Written as DNA, the CDR3 is TGTGCCACCAGTGATGCAAAGGACAGGGAGTTATACGAGCAGTACTTC.

This clone was picked up many times. This chain uses TRBV3-1 with TRBJ2-5; 8 bases fit TRBD1. Germline CDR1 and CDR2: LGHDT and YNNKEL (reference sequence). Trimming removed 2 bases from V and 7 bases from J; junction bases left unmatched: 9. This CDR3 has 15 residues. Here the CDR3 DNA reads TGTGCCAGCAGCCAAAACACCAGGGGGCTGGGGACCCAGTACTTC. Encoded protein: CASSQNTRGLGTQYF.

This clone occurred many times. The chain has TRBV19 and TRBJ1-1; no clear D gene. V lost 3 bases and J lost 11, with 16 bases in between. Germline V gene lookup returns CDR1 LNHDA and CDR2 SQIVND (reference sequence). CDR3 length: 13 amino acids. Here the CDR3 DNA reads TGTGCCAGTAGTATTAGTCGGACCGCGACGGCTTTCTTT. Protein product: CASSISRTATAFF.

This clone showed up many times. The chain uses TRBV6-4 and TRBJ2-1; 12 bases fit TRBD2. Germline lookup yields CDR1 MRHNA and CDR2 SNTAGT. V shed 0 bases, J shed 9 bases, and the junction held 9 bases outside the gene matches. This CDR3 spans 17 amino acids. CDR3 sequence reads: CASSDSTLAGGPSEQFF. The CDR3 region has the DNA TGTGCCAGCAGTGACTCGACGCTAGCGGGGGGGCCTAGTGAGCAGTTCTTC.

This clone was recorded many times. The chain carries TRBV24-1 and TRBJ1-3; D is uncertain. Germline V gene lookup returns CDR1 KGHDR and CDR2 SFDVKD. This CDR3 region has 14 residues. V lost 10 bases and J lost 0, with 12 bases in between. CDR3 protein: CATSDALSGNTIYF. DNA of the CDR3: TGTGCCACGTCAGATGCGCTCTCTGGAAACACCATATATTTT.

This clone was recorded at least ten times. The gene calls are TRBV18 and TRBJ2-3, with unresolved D. The CDR3 is made up of 13 amino acids. The V and J ends lost 3 bases and 3 bases respectively, with 7 bases between them. Germline-derived CDR1 and CDR2 are KGHSH and LQKENI. The CDR3 coding sequence is TGTGCCAGCTCACCGGCGAATACAGATACGCAGTATTTT. This sequence encodes CASSPANTDTQYF.

This clone appeared many times. The chain links TRBV20-1 to TRBJ2-2; 7 nucleotides align to TRBD2. This CDR3 is 14 amino acids long. The ends lost 1 base at V and 7 bases at J; junction bases unmatched: 6. Per germline, CDR1 DFQATT and CDR2 SNEGSKA (reference sequence). CDR3 protein: CSARGTSDFGELFF. The CDR3 DNA follows: TGCAGTGCTAGAGGGACTAGTGACTTCGGGGAGCTGTTTTTT.

This clone counts as medium-sized (0.01 to 0.1%). The rearrangement links TRBV15 to TRBJ1-4; D call uncertain. The germline CDR1 and CDR2 sequences are LNHNV and YYDKDF (reference sequence). The V end lost 5 bases, the J end lost 7 bases, and 8 bases lay between the germline ends. This CDR3 is 12 amino acids long. CDR3 DNA sequence: TGTGCCACCAGCCTTACGAGTGAAAAACTGTTTTTT. Its translation is CATSLTSEKLFF. Full variable domain (rest looked up from reference TRBV15 and TRBJ1-4): DAMVIQNPRYQVTQFGKPVTLSCSQTLNHNVMYWYQQKSSQAPKLLFHYYDKDFNNEADTPDNFQSRRPNTSFCFLDIRSPGLGDTAMYLCATSLTSEKLFFGSGTQLSVL.

This clone is medium-sized within its sample. The gene calls are TRBV11-2 and TRBJ1-1, with 9 bases identical to TRBD1. This CDR3 is 13 amino acids long. Per germline, CDR1 SGHAT and CDR2 FQNNGV. Trimming cost V 4 bases and J 6 bases; bases outside gene matches: 3. In nucleotides, the CDR3 is TGTGCCAGCAGCTCGGACAGGGGAGCTGAAGCTTTCTTT. This encodes CASSSDRGAEAFF.